This T cell receptor (beta chain) emerged from a study of blood T cell repertoires in COVID-19. Study as a whole: Acute and convalescent COVID-19 samples came from the United States, Italy and Spain.

In the original analysis: It was from reference gene primer amplification that nucleated cell counts were estimated. Measured with immunoSEQ multiplex PCR; TCRdb has only the in-frame clones, and not every one. V and J calls and clone size are given by that table; D and trimming were obtained from the DNA. The top ten hold roughly 6.8% of the sample, which has under 200,000 clones, around 77% seen once. CDR1 and CDR2 from the germline V gene are LGHDT and YNNKEL (reference sequence). Trimming shortened V by 0 bases and J by 6 bases, and 12 bases separated the two germline ends. The CDR3 extends over 14 amino acids.

Sample: peripheral blood. The rearrangement links TRBV3-1 (or the pseudogene TRBV3-2) to TRBJ2-7; a possible D gene is TRBD1 (5 bases). The TCR originated in a man aged 70 or older with active or convalescent COVID-19. The CDR3 DNA reads TGTGCCAGCAGCCAAGATTGCAGGGTAGGCGAGCAGTACTTC. Protein sequence: CASSQDCRVGEQYF.